This T cell receptor (beta chain) was profiled in a study of identical twins (dated by TCRdb to about 2016). Looking at the study overall: TCR alpha and beta repertoires from monozygotic twins, unrelated adults of various ages and cord blood were deep-sequenced to test whether fetal clonotypes persist. To rule out contamination, replicate twin experiments were performed at different times with different library preparation protocols. Findings and caveats that apply to the study as a whole: Because the same donors could not be followed over many years, conclusions were based on cross-sectional statistical analysis. In beta out-of-frame sequences, excess twin sharing was weaker, because having fewer shared sequences lowered the signal-to-noise ratio. Compared with coincidental sharing between unrelated individuals, out-of-frame TCR alpha sequences shared between twins showed an excess of sequences with low generation probability. In monozygotic twins, out-of-frame TCR alpha sharing was systematically underestimated by recombination models, although the models agreed with sharing between unrelated individuals. Zero-insertion analyses could be partly confounded by invariant T cells such as MAIT and iNKT, though diverse VJ usage argued against such confounding for most clonotypes. Fewer insertions were carried by abundant cord blood beta clonotypes; a weaker similar trend was observed in young adult naive repertoires, while no such trend was observed in memory repertoires.

All donors were healthy Caucasians. The twin cohort consisted of three pairs of female monozygotic twins, all aged roughly 18 to 30 years. Peripheral blood mononuclear cells were the source from which RNA for the TCR libraries was isolated. The library was obtained by 5' RACE. The data were produced on an Illumina HiSeq 2000. A universal primer binding site was added through template switching, and the final cDNA carried a unique molecular identifier so that TCR cDNA molecules could be counted accurately. First-strand cDNA for TCR alpha and beta chains was synthesized from specific primers in the conserved constant-segment region. Each cDNA library was double barcoded, with a SMART-Mk sample barcode plus Illumina barcodes, to control for contamination. TruSeq adapter sequences, together with Illumina sample barcodes, were added in two successive PCR steps. TCR alpha and beta cDNA libraries were sequenced on the Illumina HiSeq platform with custom primers. Turning to the authors' computational methods: Unique molecular identifiers were extracted from raw reads with MiGEC, and CDR3 positions were determined with MiXCR. Recombination models were inferred per individual with the repgenHMM and IGoR tools using an EM algorithm. Shared clonotype analysis was performed with the tcR package in R, normalizing sharing by the product of cloneset sizes. Out-of-frame nonproductive sequences were analyzed to study raw recombination free of thymic and clonal selection effects. TCRdb ran its own pipeline on the public reads, namely fastp trimming at Q25 and MiXCR clone calling, and kept in-frame beta chains. Every CDR3 protein is listed once, alongside the most common genes and DNA of its rows. These V and J calls rely on TCRdb rather than the paper's analysis. This sample gives about 730,000 distinct CDR3 sequences in total; 21% of them show up just once. The biggest ten clones account for around 4.5% of the sample.

CDR1 is given as SGHVS and CDR2 as FQNEAQ, both from the germline V gene. The junction shows trimming of 1 base on V and 5 bases on J, plus 9 bases between the germline ends. The CDR3 has 15 amino acids, counting the end cysteine and phenylalanine. Of all the DNA, just the CDR3 is kept, 45 bases in frame from base 1. This clonotype was counted a few times. The specificity of this receptor is unknown. Base-call qualities are not available, and no considerably larger clone is one nucleotide away. This same sample was also taken into another study, of T cells expressing NK-cell markers. The second publication reports: In sorted CD3+CD56+NKG2C+, CD3+CD56+NKG2C- and CD3+CD56-NKG2C+ T-cell subsets from 7 to 9 donors, TCR beta-chain repertoires were profiled. Among the eight sequenced donors, only one was HCMV-seronegative, while the other seven were HCMV-seropositive. In several experiments an anti-gammadeltaTCR antibody was added to restrict sorting to alphabetaTCR-expressing T cells. For more than 5 donors, the dominant CD3+CD56+NKG2C+ clonotypes were among the top 10 CD8+ clonotypes and accounted for 1.0-7.0% of CD8+ T cells. Those dominant clonotypes were again the most abundant among CD3+CD56-NKG2C+ cells in several donors, at roughly 25-65%. Whether the expanded NKG2C-expressing T cell clones were specific for HCMV antigens was left unclear. The study sequenced eight donors, all healthy volunteers chosen at random: three men and five women. HCMV serostatus was determined by detecting HCMV-specific IgG in serum with a commercial ELISA kit. Bulk peripheral blood T-cell repertoires were additionally sequenced from unsorted PBMC for a handful of donors. MIGEC was used to demultiplex reads and group the reads by UMI, and MiTCR was used to assemble and quantify clonotypes. Only TCR cDNA sequences supported by at least two reads were kept to exclude erroneous sequences. The tcR package was used for downstream repertoire analysis, with clonotypes matched between fractions based on CDR3 nucleotide sequence plus V segment. Antigen specificity was annotated against VDJdb with VDJmatch, allowing one amino acid substitution in CDR3.

The material sequenced was PBMCs. The V and J genes are TRBV7-8 and TRBJ1-6; no D gene can be assigned with confidence. This sequence was found in a woman between 18 and 30 years old in good health. The DNA is as follows: TGTGCCAGCAGCTTAGGGTGGAGTAATAATTCACCCCTCCACTTT. Translated, it reads CASSLGWSNNSPLHF.